The T cell receptor (beta chain) described here comes from a study of blood T cell repertoires in COVID-19. In the study overall: Italy, Spain and the United States were the sources of the convalescent and acute COVID-19 samples.

The protocol was immunoSEQ multiplex PCR, while the TCRdb copy is restricted to in-frame clones and leaves out a portion. This sample carries more than 150,000 clones, around 90% of them seen once, and the ten largest clones take 0.62%. The sequenced sample was peripheral blood. This receptor was identified in a man between 50 and 59 years old with acute or convalescent COVID-19.

Here the CDR3 reads CASSLNSGVQETQYF. The CDR3 bases are TGTGCCAGCAGCCTAAACTCAGGGGTCCAAGAGACCCAGTACTTC. This chain connects TRBV5-4 to TRBJ2-5; weak D call: TRBD1 (6 bases). The CDR3 has 15 amino acids. The V end lost 4 bases, the J end lost 1 base, and 14 bases lay between the germline ends. Germline CDR1 and CDR2: SGHNT and YYREEE (reference sequence).